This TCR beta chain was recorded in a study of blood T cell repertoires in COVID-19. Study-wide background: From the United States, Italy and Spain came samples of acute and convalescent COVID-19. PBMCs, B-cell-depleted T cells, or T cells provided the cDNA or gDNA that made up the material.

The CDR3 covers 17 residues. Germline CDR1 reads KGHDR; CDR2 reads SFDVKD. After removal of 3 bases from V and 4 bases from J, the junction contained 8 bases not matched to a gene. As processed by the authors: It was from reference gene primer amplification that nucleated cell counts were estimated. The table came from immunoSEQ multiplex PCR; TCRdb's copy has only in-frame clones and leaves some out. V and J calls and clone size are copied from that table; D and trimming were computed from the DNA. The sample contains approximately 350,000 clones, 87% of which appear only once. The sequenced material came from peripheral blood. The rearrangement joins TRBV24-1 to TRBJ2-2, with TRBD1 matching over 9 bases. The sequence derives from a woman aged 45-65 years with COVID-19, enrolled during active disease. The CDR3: CATSDAPGTGTTGELFF. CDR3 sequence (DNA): TGTGCCACCAGTGATGCGCCCGGGACAGGGACCACCGGGGAGCTGTTTTTT.